The rows below give T cell receptor beta chains drawn from one sample of a study of T cell responses to AZD1222 COVID-19 vaccine. Here immunoSEQ multiplex PCR was the method, and the copy in TCRdb shows in-frame clones only, minus some. The sample lists under 150,000 clones, approximately 86% seen once, with over 5% in the top ten. The sequencing here drew on peripheral blood, taken 28 days after the second AZD1222 dose. The receptors shown here come from an adult who received the AZD1222 COVID-19 vaccine. Both conserved end residues are part of each CDR3. The D gene is left open where the match is weak. For some rows the clone size is stated as once, few or many, or as a class when expanded; others skip it.

DNA,CDR3,J,V,D,size
TGTGCCAGCAGCAACAAAGCGGGGCCGCAAGAGACCCAGTACTTC,CASSNKAGPQETQYF,TRBJ2-5,TRBV9,TRBD2,-
TGTGCCATCAGTGAAGGGGATCCTAATGAAAAACTGTTTTTT,CAISEGDPNEKLFF,TRBJ1-4,TRBV10-3,-,-
TGTGCCAGCAGTTATGGGGCCATCTCTGGAAACACCATATATTTT,CASSYGAISGNTIYF,TRBJ1-3,TRBV6-2/TRBV6-3,-,few
TGTGCCAGCAGAGTTTGGACAGGTATGAACACTGAAGCTTTCTTT,CASRVWTGMNTEAFF,TRBJ1-1,TRBV2,TRBD1,-
TGTGCCAGCAGCTGGGGTATCGGGGGTTTCGCAGATACGCAGTATTTT,CASSWGIGGFADTQYF,TRBJ2-3,TRBV7-2,-,-
TGTGCCAGTAGGCCGAGGGTCCAAGAGACCCAGTACTTC,CASRPRVQETQYF,TRBJ2-5,TRBV19,-,-
TGTGCCTGGAGTGTATCAGAAGTTGAAAAACTGTTTTTT,CAWSVSEVEKLFF,TRBJ1-4,TRBV30,-,-
TGTGCCAGCAGCTTAGTCAGCTCCTACGAGCAGTACTTC,CASSLVSSYEQYF,TRBJ2-7,TRBV7-2,-,-
TGTGCCAGTAACCTCTTTGGTTCCAACACTGAAGCTTTCTTT,CASNLFGSNTEAFF,TRBJ1-1,TRBV19,-,-
TGTGCCAGCAGTTTAAGAACTAGCGGGCTACCTAGTATACCTGAGCAGTTCTTC,CASSLRTSGLPSIPEQFF,TRBJ2-1,TRBV27,TRBD2,-
TGTGCCAGCTCTCCGGGCGCTTCTGGGGCCAACGTCCTGACTTTC,CASSPGASGANVLTF,TRBJ2-6,TRBV18,-,once
TGTGCCAGCAGCAGCCACGGGGAAGCTTTCTTT,CASSSHGEAFF,TRBJ1-1,TRBV11-1,-,-
TGCGCCAGCAGTCACCTAGCGGGAGGGCCCTACAATGAGCAGTTCTTC,CASSHLAGGPYNEQFF,TRBJ2-1,TRBV10-1,TRBD2,-
TGTGCCAGCAGTTTTTCCGTTGACCTCCGGGGCTACGAGCAGTACTTC,CASSFSVDLRGYEQYF,TRBJ2-7,TRBV27,-,-
TGTGCCAGCAGCCCGGGACACACGAACACTGAAGCTTTCTTT,CASSPGHTNTEAFF,TRBJ1-1,TRBV7-3,-,-
TGTGCCAGCAGCTTTTTACTGCCTCAGCCCCAGCATTTT,CASSFLLPQPQHF,TRBJ1-5,TRBV5-8,-,-
TGTGCCATCAGCCCGACAGGGGACAATCAGCCCCAGCATTTT,CAISPTGDNQPQHF,TRBJ1-5,TRBV10-3,TRBD1,few
TGCGCCAGCAGCCAAGCCGGGACAGGGGCCTACGAGCAGTACTTC,CASSQAGTGAYEQYF,TRBJ2-7,TRBV4-1,TRBD1,once
TGTGCCAGCAGCGCTTTGACTAGCGTTGATACGCAGTATTTT,CASSALTSVDTQYF,TRBJ2-3,TRBV9,TRBD2,-
TGTGCCAGCTCACTGGACAGGGACACTGAAGCTTTCTTT,CASSLDRDTEAFF,TRBJ1-1,TRBV18,TRBD1,-
TGTGCCAGCAGTTACTTAGGCCGGATGAACACTGAAGCTTTCTTT,CASSYLGRMNTEAFF,TRBJ1-1,TRBV6-5,-,-
TGTGCCAGCAGGGAGGTAGGAGGGAACACTGAAGCTTTCTTT,CASREVGGNTEAFF,TRBJ1-1,TRBV6-6,-,-
TGTGCCAGTAGTATAGGGACAGGGGGAGAGACCCAGTACTTC,CASSIGTGGETQYF,TRBJ2-5,TRBV19,TRBD1,-
TGTGCTAGTGCTCCGAACAGGGTCTATGGCTACACCTTC,CASAPNRVYGYTF,TRBJ1-2,TRBV12-5,-,few
TGTGCCAGCAGCGTAGATTTTCAGGGGGGCGGCTACACCTTC,CASSVDFQGGGYTF,TRBJ1-2,TRBV9,TRBD1,-
TGCGCCAGCAGCCCGGGGACTAGCGGGGAGGGTGAGCAGTTCTTC,CASSPGTSGEGEQFF,TRBJ2-1,TRBV5-1,TRBD2,-
TGTGCCTGGAGCGTACAGAAAGGATACTCACCCCTCCACTTT,CAWSVQKGYSPLHF,TRBJ1-6,TRBV30,-,once
TGTGCCAGCACGAGTTGGGCGGGAAATTCACCCCTCCACTTT,CASTSWAGNSPLHF,TRBJ1-6,TRBV6-5,-,-
TGTGCCAGCTCACCAGAGGGACGTACTGAAGCTTTCTTT,CASSPEGRTEAFF,TRBJ1-1,TRBV18,-,-
TGTGCCAGCAGCGCCCAGGGGGCTTCAAGCACAGATACGCAGTATTTT,CASSAQGASSTDTQYF,TRBJ2-3,TRBV9,TRBD1,-
TGTGCCAGCACATATCGGGGAGGTAGCGGGAGTTTTGAGCTCTTC,CASTYRGGSGSFELF,TRBJ2-1,TRBV7-2,TRBD2,few
TGTGCCACCAGCAATTACAGGGTTGGGGGAAATCAGCCCCAGCATTTT,CATSNYRVGGNQPQHF,TRBJ1-5,TRBV15,-,-
TGTGCCAGCAGTACAGGGGGTGATGGCACTGAAGCTTTCTTT,CASSTGGDGTEAFF,TRBJ1-1,TRBV28,TRBD1,-
TGTGCCAGCAGTGCTCGCGCGGCCGTCGGGGAAAAACTGTTTTTT,CASSARAAVGEKLFF,TRBJ1-4,TRBV2,-,-
TGTGCCAGCAGCTTAGTGGCTAGCGGTGGAGGGGAGCAGTACTTC,CASSLVASGGGEQYF,TRBJ2-7,TRBV7-9,TRBD2,-
TGTGCCAGCAGTGAACTCAGGGGGCGCACTGAAGCTTTCTTT,CASSELRGRTEAFF,TRBJ1-1,TRBV6-1,TRBD1,-
TGTGCCAGCAGTTACTCGGACACAGATACGCAGTATTTT,CASSYSDTDTQYF,TRBJ2-3,TRBV6-5,-,-
TGTGCCAGCAGCCCGGGACCGTTGGGGGGATATGGCTACACCTTC,CASSPGPLGGYGYTF,TRBJ1-2,TRBV6-5,-,few
TGTGCCACCAGTGATGACAGGGGAGGTTTCGGACAGCCCCAGCATTTT,CATSDDRGGFGQPQHF,TRBJ1-5,TRBV24-1,TRBD1,once
TGTGCCAGCAGCTTAGTTAGGAACCCATCTTACCAAGAGACCCAGTACTTC,CASSLVRNPSYQETQYF,TRBJ2-5,TRBV7-2,-,-
TGTGCCAGCTCACCAGGAGCGCAGACAGGTCAGCCCCAGCATTTT,CASSPGAQTGQPQHF,TRBJ1-5,TRBV18,-,-
TGTGCCAGTAGTATATCACCGGGACCGCGGAACTATGGCTACACCTTC,CASSISPGPRNYGYTF,TRBJ1-2,TRBV19,-,once
TGTGCCAGCAGACGACAGGGGAGCACAGATACGCAGTATTTT,CASRRQGSTDTQYF,TRBJ2-3,TRBV14,TRBD1,-
TGTGCCAGCAGCCAAGATGATTTAAGGCTAGGGAGCGGCTACACCTTC,CASSQDDLRLGSGYTF,TRBJ1-2,TRBV3-1/TRBV3-2,-,-
TGTGCCAGCAGCCGGGGACAGGGAGGGAATCTCTACGAGCAGTACTTC,CASSRGQGGNLYEQYF,TRBJ2-7,TRBV5-4,TRBD1,-
TGTGCCAGCAGTGAAGCGGCCGGGGAGCTGTTTTTT,CASSEAAGELFF,TRBJ2-2,TRBV2,-,-
TGTGCCAGCAACACCGGGACAGGGAATAGCAATCAGCCCCAGCATTTT,CASNTGTGNSNQPQHF,TRBJ1-5,TRBV6-6,TRBD1,-
TGTGCCACCAGTGCCGGGGGCGGGGATACGCAGTATTTT,CATSAGGGDTQYF,TRBJ2-3,TRBV24-1,-,-
TGTGCCAGCACGTCCAGTCAGGGGGGGACTGAAGCTTTCTTT,CASTSSQGGTEAFF,TRBJ1-1,TRBV28,TRBD1,-
TGTGCCAGCAGCCGCGGACAGGGTCTTTCAGATACGCAGTATTTT,CASSRGQGLSDTQYF,TRBJ2-3,TRBV11-3,TRBD1,-
TGTGCTCCTGTGGCCCCGGGATCTGGCGGGGAGCTGTTTTTT,CAPVAPGSGGELFF,TRBJ2-2,TRBV7-9,-,few
TGTGCCAGCAGCTACCTGGGCACTGAAGCTTTCTTT,CASSYLGTEAFF,TRBJ1-1,TRBV28,-,-
TGTGCCAGCAGCTTAGGCCGAGTATATTACGAGCAGTACTTC,CASSLGRVYYEQYF,TRBJ2-7,TRBV11-1,-,-
TGTGCCAGCAGAGCCCCACCGGGACGGGAAAGATACGAGCAGTACTTC,CASRAPPGRERYEQYF,TRBJ2-7,TRBV2,-,-
TGTGCCAGCAGCTTAGATACAGACTACGAGCAGTACTTC,CASSLDTDYEQYF,TRBJ2-7,TRBV7-8,-,-
TGCGCCAGCAGCTTACGGGCCGGCCCCAATCAGCCCCAGCATTTT,CASSLRAGPNQPQHF,TRBJ1-5,TRBV5-1,-,-
TGTGCCTGGAGTCGACAGGTTCTCTCTGGAAACACCATATATTTT,CAWSRQVLSGNTIYF,TRBJ1-3,TRBV30,-,-